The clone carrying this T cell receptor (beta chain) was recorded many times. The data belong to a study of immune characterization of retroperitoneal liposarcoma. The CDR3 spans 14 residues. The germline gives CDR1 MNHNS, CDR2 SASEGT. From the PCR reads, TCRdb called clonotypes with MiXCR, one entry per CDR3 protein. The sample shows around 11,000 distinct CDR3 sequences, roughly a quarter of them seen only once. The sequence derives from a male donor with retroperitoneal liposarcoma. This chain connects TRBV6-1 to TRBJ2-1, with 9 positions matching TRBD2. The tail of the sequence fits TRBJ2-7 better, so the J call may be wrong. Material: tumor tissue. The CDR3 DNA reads TGTGCCAGCAGTACTAGCGGGCTAGGGAATGAGCAGTACTTC. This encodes CASSTSGLGNEQYF.